This T cell receptor beta chain was recovered during a study of T cells in Graves' hyperthyroidism and ophthalmopathy. Across the study: At the time of initial diagnosis and before any treatment, peripheral blood was collected. Points from the study as a whole: Model output signaled ophthalmopathy a median about 6.3 months ahead of onset. Blood samples included most of the expanded thyroid clonotypes exceeding 0.001.

RNA transcripts served as the template for amplifying TCR beta CDR3 regions. The HTBI primer set was used in a first-round RT-PCR of the TCR CDR3. Each CDR3 protein gets one entry after TCRdb re-called the multiplex PCR reads with MiXCR. Among 480,000 or so distinct CDR3 sequences listed, under 15% were seen once. Germline V gives CDR1 DFQATT, CDR2 SNEGSKA (reference sequence). The ends were cut back, 0 bases at V and 7 bases at J, with 9 bases in the middle. This CDR3 spans 13 amino acids. A lack of ophthalmopathy progression within 18 months defined stable Graves' hyperthyroidism. This clonotype was found many times. What it binds is not known.

Sequenced material: blood. This clonotype was sampled from a woman between 18 and 29 years old with Graves' hyperthyroidism. The rearrangement joins TRBV20-1 to TRBJ2-2; D is ambiguous. As DNA, the CDR3 is TGCAGTGCTAGAGATCATACCGGCGGGGAGCTGTTTTTT. It yields the protein CSARDHTGGELFF.